This T cell receptor beta chain was profiled in a study of regulatory T cells in long-lasting Graves disease. Specified time point: newly diagnosed GD, antithyroid drugs for less than 3 months. PBMC RNA was the source of the TCR library. According to the study, TCR beta libraries were built with iRepertoire HTBI primers and CDR3-region Arm-PCR. MiXCR, run by TCRdb on the multiplex PCR reads, gives a single entry per CDR3 protein. The sample yields 560,000 or so distinct CDR3 sequences, more than 15% seen once. This clonotype was seen many times. Germline values: CDR1 MNHEY, CDR2 SVGEGT. The CDR3 spans 14 residues. The junction had 0 bases not matched to a gene; V was cut back by 2 bases and J by 2 bases. The same sample was also studied in work on T cells in Graves' hyperthyroidism and ophthalmopathy.

The genes are TRBV6-2 or TRBV6-3 and TRBJ2-7, with 10 nucleotides matching TRBD1. This receptor was obtained from a man aged 18 to 29 with Graves disease. Sample: peripheral blood mononuclear cells (PBMCs), taken at new diagnosis, from a patient treated with antithyroid drugs. This CDR3 is CASSYGQGAYEQYF. CDR3 in DNA: TGTGCCAGCAGTTACGGACAGGGGGCCTACGAGCAGTACTTC.